Sequencing of this T cell receptor beta chain was carried out in a study of blood T cell repertoires in COVID-19. In the authors' workflow: Nucleated cell number was recorded as an estimate derived from reference gene primer amplification. Some clones are missing from TCRdb's copy, which holds only in-frame ones; the method was immunoSEQ multiplex PCR. The V and J calls and the clone size are those of that table, but D and trimming were determined from the DNA. The sample consists of 90,000 to 150,000 clones, 70% to 80% of them appearing once. This clone was picked up many times. Trimming took 0 bases from V and 1 from J; bases not matched to a gene: 1. CDR1 and CDR2 (germline): SGHNT, YENEEA. This CDR3 spans 15 amino acids.

The V and J genes are TRBV11-3 and TRBJ1-1, with 8 bases aligning to TRBD1. The source of this sequence is a human donor in a cohort sampled during active COVID-19. The specimen sequenced was peripheral blood. Here the CDR3 DNA reads TGTGCCAGCAGCTTAGAAACAGGGGGGAACACTGAAGCTTTCTTT. This gives the protein CASSLETGGNTEAFF.